These 17 T cell receptor beta chains originate from one sample sequenced in a study of blood T cell repertoires in COVID-19. Clones were read by immunoSEQ multiplex PCR, and TCRdb kept only the in-frame ones, dropping some. The sample consists of roughly 250,000 clones, about 85% of them appearing once. The sample taken for sequencing was peripheral blood. These receptors were collected from a man between 60 and 70 years old who had recovered from COVID-19.

This clone showed up just once. One junction end disagrees with the germline gene, perhaps due to a read error. The CDR3 bases are TGTGCCAGCAGTGAACTAGCGGGCGCGTACCAGGAGACCCAGTACTTC. Residues: CASSELAGAYQETQYF. The chain links TRBV25-1 to TRBJ2-5; TRBD2 matches at 8 bases. This CDR3 contains 16 residues. CDR1 is MGHDK, CDR2 SYGVNS, per germline.

This clone has only one observation. The chain joins TRBV3-1 (or the pseudogene TRBV3-2) to TRBJ2-5, with 8 bases matching TRBD1. The CDR3 runs 15 residues. The germline CDR1 and CDR2 sequences are LGHDT and YNNKEL (reference sequence). V was clipped by 3 bases and J by 4 bases; unmatched bases: 7. CDR3 amino acids: CASSHGQGGRETQYF. In DNA form, the CDR3 reads TGTGCCAGCAGCCACGGACAGGGCGGTCGAGAGACCCAGTACTTC.

The genes are TRBV5-1 and TRBJ1-2; D uncertain. Looked up from germline, CDR1 is SGHRS and CDR2 is YFSETQ. The CDR3 consists of 13 residues. V gave up 1 base and J gave up 2 bases, with 6 bases separating them. CDR3 residues: CASSLQINYGYTF. The CDR3, as DNA: TGCGCCAGCAGCTTGCAGATAAACTATGGCTACACCTTC.

The chain combines TRBV4-1 with TRBJ2-7, with D possibly TRBD2 on 6 matching bases. The CDR3 totals 15 residues. The germline V gene encodes CDR1 MGHRA and CDR2 YSYEKL. V lost 4 bases and J lost 1, with 14 bases in between. CDR3 protein: CASSLIRDSSYEQYV. CDR3 bases: TGCGCCAGCAGCCTCATCCGGGACTCTTCCTACGAGCAGTACGTC.

This rearrangement joins TRBV5-1 to TRBJ2-1; 9 bases match TRBD2. CDR1 and CDR2 (germline): SGHRS, YFSETQ. J gave up 9 bases and V 4 bases, and 14 bases lay outside the gene matches. The CDR3 covers 16 residues. The CDR3 bases are TGCGCCAGCAGCCACTTTGCGGGGGGGCTTATAAGTGAGCAGTTCTTC. Encoded protein: CASSHFAGGLISEQFF.

As concerns this clone: The sample carries other DNA sequences with the same CDR3. This chain joins TRBV7-9 and TRBJ2-5; D might be TRBD2 (7 bases). Germline-derived CDR1 and CDR2 are SEHNR and FQNEAQ (reference sequence). The CDR3 has 13 amino acids. V lost 5 bases and J lost 4, with 11 bases in between. The CDR3, as DNA: TGTGCCAGCAGCCTAAGGGGGGGAGAGACCCAGTACTTC. Translating gives CASSLRGGETQYF.

Written as DNA, the CDR3 is TGTGCCAGCAGCACTGGGAGCCCTGGGGAACAGCCCCAGCATTTT. Amino acid sequence: CASSTGSPGEQPQHF. This chain links TRBV7-9 with TRBJ1-5; D is ambiguous. This CDR3 has 15 amino acids. V lost 5 bases to trimming and J lost 7 bases, with 18 bases between them. The germline gives CDR1 SEHNR, CDR2 FQNEAQ (reference sequence). The full variable domain, with the rest looked up from reference TRBV7-9 and TRBJ1-5, is DTGVSQNPRHKITKRGQNVTFRCDPISEHNRLYWYRQTLGQGPEFLTYFQNEAQLEKSRLLSDRFSAERPKGSFSTLEIQRTEQGDSAMYLCASSTGSPGEQPQHFGDGTRLSIL.

V and J are TRBV2 and TRBJ2-7; TRBD1 might be the D (6 bases). This CDR3 spans 13 amino acids. The V and J ends lost 7 bases and 5 bases respectively, with 15 bases between them. The germline gives CDR1 SNHLY, CDR2 FYNNEI. This chain's CDR3 is CASTGTGHNEQYV. CDR3 in DNA: TGTGCCAGCACTGGGACGGGACACAACGAGCAGTACGTC.

The chain has TRBV27 and TRBJ1-1; no clear D gene. This CDR3 has 14 residues. V lost 4 bases and J 0 bases, leaving 9 bases between the germline ends. Per germline, CDR1 MNHEY and CDR2 SMNVEV (reference sequence). CDR3 amino acids: CASSSWQMNTEAFF. CDR3 DNA sequence: TGTGCCAGCAGTTCTTGGCAGATGAACACTGAAGCTTTCTTT.

The chain recombines TRBV5-4 with TRBJ1-2; 11 positions match TRBD1. Germline V CDR1 and CDR2: SGHNT, YYREEE (reference sequence). The CDR3 is made up of 16 amino acids. The junction had 10 bases not matched to a gene; V was cut back by 2 bases and J by 7 bases. DNA of the CDR3: TGTGCCAGCAGCTTTGCAACGGGACAGGGGGTTCTTGGCTACACCTTC. Protein product: CASSFATGQGVLGYTF.

This CDR3 reads CALGQGNQPQHF. Here the CDR3 DNA reads TGTGCCCTAGGACAGGGAAACCAGCCCCAGCATTTT. The V gene is TRBV30, the J gene TRBJ1-5; TRBD1 matches at 8 bases. Germline V gene data show CDR1 as GTSNPN and CDR2 as SVGIG (reference sequence). V lost 8 bases to trimming and J lost 7 bases; unmatched junction nucleotides: 7. The CDR3 spans 12 residues.

The chain recombines TRBV5-1 with TRBJ1-4, with TRBD1 as a possible D gene (6 bases). V lost 0 bases and J 5 bases, leaving 14 bases between the germline ends. Germline loops: CDR1 SGHRS, CDR2 YFSETQ. The CDR3 has 16 residues. The CDR3 loop reads CASSLGPRGANEKLFF. CDR3 in DNA: TGCGCCAGCAGCTTGGGTCCCAGGGGCGCGAATGAAAAACTGTTTTTT.

The genes are TRBV5-1 and TRBJ2-5, with 15 nucleotides matching TRBD2. This CDR3 region has 17 residues. CDR1 is SGHRS, CDR2 YFSETQ, per germline. With V trimmed by 0 bases and J by 2 bases, 2 bases remained unmatched. CDR3 nucleotides: TGCGCCAGCAGCTTGGTTGGACTAGCGGGGGGGCAAGAGACCCAGTACTTC. Protein: CASSLVGLAGGQETQYF.

The chain uses TRBV5-1 and TRBJ1-5, with a weak D call TRBD1 (6 bases). The CDR3 runs 16 residues. The germline V gene encodes CDR1 SGHRS and CDR2 YFSETQ. V was shortened by 4 bases and J by 1 base, with 15 bases between the two germline ends. DNA for the CDR3: TGCGCCAGCAGCCCCGAGGGGGGGTTGAGCAATCAGCCCCAGCATTTT. Protein sequence: CASSPEGGLSNQPQHF.

V is TRBV27 and J is TRBJ2-2; 10 bases map to TRBD1. Germline V CDR1 and CDR2: MNHEY, SMNVEV (reference sequence). The V segment lost 4 bases and the J segment 7 bases; nucleotides outside the gene matches: 6. The length of the CDR3 is 15 residues. The CDR3 here is CASSSDRGRSGELFF. The CDR3 DNA reads as TGTGCCAGCAGTTCCGACAGGGGGCGCAGCGGGGAGCTGTTTTTT.

The rearrangement uses TRBV21-1 and TRBJ2-3; the table's TRBD2 call for D was not verified on the DNA. TRBV21-1 is deemed a pseudogene. The CDR3 spans 16 residues. CDR3 nucleotide sequence: TGTGCCAGCAACCCTTCGGGGGGGCGGGGCACAGATACGCAGTATTTT. It specifies CASNPSGGRGTDTQYF.

V is TRBV5-1 and J is TRBJ2-6, with a possible D match to TRBD1 (5 bases). V shed 4 bases and J shed 4 bases, with 12 bases lying between them. Germline CDR1 reads SGHRS; CDR2 reads YFSETQ. This CDR3 comprises 15 residues. CDR3 bases: TGCGCCAGCAGCCTGAACCAGGGAGGGGCCAACGTCCTGACTTTC. Amino acids: CASSLNQGGANVLTF. Supplemented by reference TRBV5-1 and TRBJ2-6, the full variable domain reads KAGVTQTPRYLIKTRGQQVTLSCSPISGHRSVSWYQQTPGQGLQFLFEYFSETQRNKGNFPGRFSGRQFSNSRSEMNVSTLELGDSALYLCASSLNQGGANVLTFGAGSRLTVL.